The clone carrying this T cell receptor (beta chain) was recorded a few times. The sample is drawn from a study of blood T cell repertoires in COVID-19. Study as a whole: Material from acute and convalescent COVID-19 was sourced from the United States, Italy and Spain. PBMCs, B-cell-depleted T cells, or T cells were the source of the cDNA or gDNA that made up the material.

CDR1 is SGHTS, CDR2 YDEGEE, per germline. The germline V and J ends were trimmed by 0 bases and 4 bases, with 11 bases remaining between them. The CDR3 covers 16 residues. Methods used by the authors: Amplification of reference gene primers was used by the study to estimate nucleated cell counts. The repertoire was sequenced with immunoSEQ multiplex PCR; TCRdb's copy has only in-frame clones and lacks some. That table supplies the V and J calls and clone size; D and trimming were determined from the DNA. The sample contains tens of thousands of clones, around 81% of which appear only once. The specimen sequenced was peripheral blood. The sequence derives from a woman aged 55-75 years with acute or convalescent COVID-19. This chain links TRBV5-8 with TRBJ2-6, with D unresolved. CDR3: CASSLASYSGANVLTF. The CDR3 DNA is TGTGCCAGCAGCTTGGCTTCGTATTCCGGGGCCAACGTCCTGACTTTC.